The 10 T cell receptor beta chains listed next were all sequenced from one sample in a study of shared clonotypes between healthy human individuals. Some clones are missing from TCRdb's copy, which holds only in-frame ones; the method was immunoSEQ multiplex PCR. Here the sample spans about 2 million clones, 85% to 95% being singletons. The sequenced sample consisted of naive CD4+ T cells sorted from blood. Subset described: CD45RA+ positively selected. These receptors came from a man aged 18 to 30 in good health.

The chain joins TRBV6-6 to TRBJ2-5; no firm D call. The CDR3 has 14 residues. V was cut by 0 bases and J by 1 base, with 6 bases left in between. Per the germline V gene, CDR1 is MNHNY and CDR2 is SVGAGI (reference sequence). The CDR3 loop is CASSYSSLQETQYF. The CDR3 nucleotides read TGTGCCAGCAGTTACTCGTCTCTCCAAGAGACCCAGTACTTC.

The CDR3 nucleotides are TGTGCCAGCAGCGTGGCAGGTGTCAACACTGAAGCTTTCTTT. This translates into CASSVAGVNTEAFF. J is TRBJ1-1 and V is TRBV5-4; D remains ambiguous. Germline V gene sequence: CDR1 SGHNT, CDR2 YYREEE (reference sequence). The CDR3 contains 14 residues. Trimming cost V 4 bases and J 2 bases, with 12 bases left between them.

There are a few counts of this clone. The genes are TRBV28 and TRBJ1-6; D uncertain. Trimming removed 6 bases at V and 8 bases at J, with 17 bases between. This CDR3 comprises 15 residues. Germline loops: CDR1 MDHEN, CDR2 SYDVKM. The CDR3: CASSMMGFRDSPLHF. CDR3 DNA: TGTGCCAGCAGCATGATGGGATTCCGGGATTCACCCCTCCACTTT.

About this clone: A much larger clonotype is one base distant, so this may be a read error. The same CDR3 also results from other DNA sequences found in this sample. This chain connects TRBV30 to TRBJ1-5; unclear D gene. This CDR3 has 14 residues. Germline V gene lookup returns CDR1 GTSNPN and CDR2 SVGIG (reference sequence). CDR3 sequence reads: CAWSFSGANQPQHF. The CDR3 DNA reads as TGTGCCTGGAGTTTTTCGGGCGCCAATCAGCCCCAGCATTTC.

The gene calls are TRBV5-1 and TRBJ2-7, with unresolved D. Germline CDR1 is SGHRS and CDR2 is YFSETQ. V shed 8 bases and J shed 0 bases, with 9 bases lying between them. The CDR3 sequence is 12 residues long. The CDR3 spells CASARDSYEQYF. CDR3 sequence (DNA): TGCGCCAGTGCAAGGGACTCCTACGAGCAGTACTTC.

Of note for this clone: This specimen includes other DNA sequences encoding the same CDR3. The chain links TRBV4-3 to TRBJ2-3; possible D gene TRBD1, 5 bases. The V and J ends lost 1 base and 8 bases respectively, with 10 bases between them. Germline CDR1 LGHNA, CDR2 YSLEER. The length of the CDR3 is 13 residues. The CDR3 DNA follows: TGCGCCAGCAGCCAAGGGGGCGTCGGTACGCAGTATTTT. This encodes CASSQGGVGTQYF.

The chain uses TRBV4-1 and TRBJ2-3; TRBD2 matches 9 bases. The ends lost 4 bases at V and 9 bases at J; junction bases unmatched: 14. This CDR3 is built from 16 residues. Germline assignment: CDR1 MGHRA and CDR2 YSYEKL. The DNA for the CDR3 is TGCGCCAGCAGCCCCCCCCTCGCCGCGGGGGGGCCCACGCAGTATTTT. It yields the protein CASSPPLAAGGPTQYF.

This sequence joins TRBV7-9 and TRBJ1-3; the match to TRBD1 covers 7 bases. V trimming: 5 bases; J trimming: 5 bases; junction bases outside the gene matches: 12. The CDR3 is 16 amino acids. Germline assignment: CDR1 SEHNR and CDR2 FQNEAQ (reference sequence). CDR3 sequence (DNA): TGTGCCAGCAGCCGAACAGGGGTAAATTCGCGAAACACCATATATTTT. Translated: CASSRTGVNSRNTIYF.

The rearrangement joins TRBV7-2 to TRBJ2-4, with TRBD1 matching 8 bases. After removal of 6 bases from V and 2 bases from J, the junction contained 9 bases not matched to a gene. The length of the CDR3 is 16 residues. CDR1 SGHTA and CDR2 FQGNSA come from the germline V gene. The chain's CDR3 is CASSSTGGWSKNIQYF. DNA for the CDR3: TGTGCCAGCAGTTCTACAGGGGGTTGGTCCAAAAACATTCAGTACTTC.

The DNA of the CDR3 is TGCGCCAGCGGAAATCTAGCGGGAGGGTACAATGAGCAGTTCTTC. Residues: CASGNLAGGYNEQFF. The chain joins TRBV5-1 to TRBJ2-1; 12 bases fit TRBD2. V was clipped by 7 bases and J by 4 bases; unmatched bases: 6. The CDR3 covers 15 residues. Germline loops: CDR1 SGHRS, CDR2 YFSETQ.